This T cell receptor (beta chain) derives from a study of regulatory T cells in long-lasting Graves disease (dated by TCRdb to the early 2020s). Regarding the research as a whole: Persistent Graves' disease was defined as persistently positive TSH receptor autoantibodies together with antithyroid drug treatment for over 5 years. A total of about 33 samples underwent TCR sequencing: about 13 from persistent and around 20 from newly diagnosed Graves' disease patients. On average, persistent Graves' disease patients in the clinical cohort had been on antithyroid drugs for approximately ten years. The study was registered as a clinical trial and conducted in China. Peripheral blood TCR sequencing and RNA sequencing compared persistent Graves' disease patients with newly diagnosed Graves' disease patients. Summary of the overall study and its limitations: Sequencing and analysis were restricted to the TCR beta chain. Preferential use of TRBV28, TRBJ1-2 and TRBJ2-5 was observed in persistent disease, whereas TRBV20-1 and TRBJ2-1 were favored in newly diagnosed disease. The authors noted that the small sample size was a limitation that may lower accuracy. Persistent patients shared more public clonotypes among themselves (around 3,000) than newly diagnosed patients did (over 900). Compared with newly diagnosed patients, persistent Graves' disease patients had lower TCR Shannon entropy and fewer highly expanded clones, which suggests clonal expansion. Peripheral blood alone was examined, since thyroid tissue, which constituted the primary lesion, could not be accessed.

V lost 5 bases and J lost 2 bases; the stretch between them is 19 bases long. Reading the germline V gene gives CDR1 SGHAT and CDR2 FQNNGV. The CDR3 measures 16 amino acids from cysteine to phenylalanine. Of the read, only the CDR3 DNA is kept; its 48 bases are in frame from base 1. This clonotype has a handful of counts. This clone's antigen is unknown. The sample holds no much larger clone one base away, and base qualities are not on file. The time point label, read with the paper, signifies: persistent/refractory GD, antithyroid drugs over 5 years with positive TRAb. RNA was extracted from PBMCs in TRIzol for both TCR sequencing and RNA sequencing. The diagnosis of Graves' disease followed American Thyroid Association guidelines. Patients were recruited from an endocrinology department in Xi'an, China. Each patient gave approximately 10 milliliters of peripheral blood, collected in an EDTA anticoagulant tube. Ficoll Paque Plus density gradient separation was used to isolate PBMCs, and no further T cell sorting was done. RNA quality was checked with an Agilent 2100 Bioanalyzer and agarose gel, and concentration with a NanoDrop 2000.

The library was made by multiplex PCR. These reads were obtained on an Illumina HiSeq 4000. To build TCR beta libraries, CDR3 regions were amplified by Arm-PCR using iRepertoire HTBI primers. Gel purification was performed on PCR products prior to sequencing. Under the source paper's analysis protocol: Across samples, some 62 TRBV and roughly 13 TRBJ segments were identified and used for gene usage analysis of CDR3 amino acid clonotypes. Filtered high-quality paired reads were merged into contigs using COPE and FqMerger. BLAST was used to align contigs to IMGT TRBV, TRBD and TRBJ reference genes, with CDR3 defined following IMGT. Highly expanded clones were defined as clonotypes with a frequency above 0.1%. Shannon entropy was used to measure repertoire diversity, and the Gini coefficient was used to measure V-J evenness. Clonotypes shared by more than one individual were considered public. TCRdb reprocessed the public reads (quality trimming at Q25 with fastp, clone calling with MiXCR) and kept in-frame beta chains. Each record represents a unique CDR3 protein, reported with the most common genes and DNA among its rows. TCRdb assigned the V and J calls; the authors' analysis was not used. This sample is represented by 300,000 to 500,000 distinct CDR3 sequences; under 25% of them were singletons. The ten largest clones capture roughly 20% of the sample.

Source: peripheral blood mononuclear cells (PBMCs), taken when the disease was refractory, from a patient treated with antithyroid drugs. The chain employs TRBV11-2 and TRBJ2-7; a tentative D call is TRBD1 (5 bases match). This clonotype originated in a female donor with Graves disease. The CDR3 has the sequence CASSPAWGRVTYEQYF. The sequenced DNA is TGTGCCAGCAGCCCTGCTTGGGGCAGGGTCACCTACGAGCAGTACTTC.